The clone carrying this T cell receptor beta chain was counted a few times. Its matching antigen is unknown. This entry belongs to a study of beta chain features in type 1 diabetes. Whole-study findings and limits: A pattern of fewer insertions and more deletions at VDJ junctions was seen in type 1 diabetes patients.

What was sequenced were expressed TCRB transcripts, since all of the isolated RNA had been reverse transcribed. Here immunoSEQ multiplex PCR was the method, and the copy in TCRdb shows in-frame clones only, minus some. The sample contains hundreds of thousands of clones, 13% to 15% of which appear only once. One heparinised blood draw, averaging about 100 mL, came from each donor. The germline V gene encodes CDR1 SGHRS and CDR2 YFSETQ. This CDR3 spans 15 amino acids. Trimming removed 0 bases from V and 4 bases from J, with 13 bases in between. Source material: central memory CD4+ T cells from blood. The receptor's source is a man aged 25 to 40 in good health. The rearrangement joins TRBV5-1 to TRBJ1-1; D possibly corresponds to TRBD1 (5 bases). CDR3 nucleotide sequence: TGCGCCAGCAGCTTGGGGCGGTCCGGGGCCACTGAAGCTTTCTTT. Residues: CASSLGRSGATEAFF.